The 4 T cell receptor beta chains given below trace back to one sample, sequenced in a study of cytotoxic CD8 clonotypes in ibrutinib-treated CLL. The method was immunoSEQ multiplex PCR; TCRdb's version includes in-frame clones alone and lacks a portion of them. Among approximately 100,000 clones listed, approximately 80% were seen once. The sample in question was PBMCs, obtained after 24 months of ibrutinib treatment. These receptors were collected from a human donor with chronic lymphocytic leukemia.

The chain combines TRBV6-6 with TRBJ2-1; weak D call: TRBD2 (5 bases). CDR3 length equals 13 residues. V lost 7 bases and J 0 bases, leaving 7 bases between the germline ends. From germline, CDR1 is MNHNY and CDR2 SVGAGI (reference sequence). Written as DNA, the CDR3 is TGTGCCAGCACGGGGAGCTCCTACAATGAGCAGTTCTTC. Translation gives CASTGSSYNEQFF.

Ten or more counts support this clone. This chain links TRBV7-6 with TRBJ2-7; D perhaps matches TRBD2 (5 bases). CDR1 and CDR2 (germline): SGHVS, FNYEAQ. The V end was cut by 6 bases, the J end by 1 base, with 10 bases between. The CDR3 runs to 13 residues. The CDR3 loop reads CASRDGLSYEQYF. The CDR3 DNA sequence: TGTGCCAGCAGAGACGGACTGTCCTACGAGCAGTACTTC.

The CDR3 region is CASSSSGGPYNEQFF. The CDR3 DNA follows: TGTGCCAGCAGTTCGAGCGGGGGCCCTTACAATGAGCAGTTCTTC. The chain uses TRBV6-5 and TRBJ2-1; TRBD2 matches at 8 bases. Trimming removed 4 bases from V and 4 bases from J; junction bases left unmatched: 6. CDR3 length: 15 residues. Per germline, CDR1 MNHEY and CDR2 SVGAGI.

The sample holds a few counts of this clone. The V call is TRBV20-1, the J call TRBJ1-3; D is unclear. V was shortened by 5 bases and J by 16 bases, with 12 bases between the two germline ends. Germline CDR1 is DFQATT and CDR2 is SNEGSKA (reference sequence). The CDR3 loop spans 9 amino acids. CDR3 in amino acids: CSARMLGYF. The DNA of the CDR3 is TGCAGTGCTCGGATGTTAGGGTATTTT.